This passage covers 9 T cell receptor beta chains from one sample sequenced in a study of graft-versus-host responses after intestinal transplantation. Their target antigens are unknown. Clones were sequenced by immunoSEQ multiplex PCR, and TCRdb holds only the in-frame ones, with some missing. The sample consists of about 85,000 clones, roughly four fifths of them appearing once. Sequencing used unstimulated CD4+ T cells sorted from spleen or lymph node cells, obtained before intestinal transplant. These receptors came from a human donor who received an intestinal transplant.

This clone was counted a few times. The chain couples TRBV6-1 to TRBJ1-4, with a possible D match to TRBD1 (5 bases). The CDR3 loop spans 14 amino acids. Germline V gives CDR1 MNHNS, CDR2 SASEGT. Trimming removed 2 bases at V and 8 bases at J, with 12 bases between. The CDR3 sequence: CASSEPGKKEKLFF. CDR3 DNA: TGTGCCAGCAGTGAACCAGGGAAGAAGGAAAAACTGTTTTTT.

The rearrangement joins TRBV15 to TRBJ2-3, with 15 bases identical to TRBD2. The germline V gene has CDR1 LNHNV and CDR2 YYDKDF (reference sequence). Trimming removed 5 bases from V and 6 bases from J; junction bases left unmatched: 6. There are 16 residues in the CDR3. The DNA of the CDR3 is TGTGCCACCAGCGGGGGACTAGCGGGAGGTGAGGATACGCAGTATTTT. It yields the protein CATSGGLAGGEDTQYF.

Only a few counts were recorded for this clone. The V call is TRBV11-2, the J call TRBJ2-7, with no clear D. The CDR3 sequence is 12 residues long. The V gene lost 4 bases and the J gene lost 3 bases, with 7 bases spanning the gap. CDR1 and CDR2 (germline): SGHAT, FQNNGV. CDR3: CASSSIFYEQYF. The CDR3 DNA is TGTGCCAGCAGCTCCATTTTCTACGAGCAGTACTTC.

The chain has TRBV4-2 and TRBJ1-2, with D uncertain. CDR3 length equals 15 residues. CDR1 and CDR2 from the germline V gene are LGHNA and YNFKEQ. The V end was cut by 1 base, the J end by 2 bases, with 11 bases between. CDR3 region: CASSQARVSNYGYTF. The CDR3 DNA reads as TGTGCCAGCAGCCAAGCTCGGGTTTCAAACTATGGCTACACCTTC.

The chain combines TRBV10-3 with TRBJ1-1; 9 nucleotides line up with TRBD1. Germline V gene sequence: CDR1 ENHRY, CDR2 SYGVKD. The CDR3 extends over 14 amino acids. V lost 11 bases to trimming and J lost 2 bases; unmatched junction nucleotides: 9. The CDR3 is CAAQVGQGNTEAFF. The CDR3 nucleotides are TGTGCCGCCCAAGTGGGACAGGGAAACACTGAAGCTTTCTTT.

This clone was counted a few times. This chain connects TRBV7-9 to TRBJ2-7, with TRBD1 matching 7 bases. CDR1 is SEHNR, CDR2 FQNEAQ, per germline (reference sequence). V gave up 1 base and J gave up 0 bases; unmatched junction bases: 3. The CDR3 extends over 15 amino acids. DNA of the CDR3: TGTGCCAGCAGCTTAGTGTCAGGGGGCTCCTACGAGCAGTACTTC. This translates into CASSLVSGGSYEQYF.

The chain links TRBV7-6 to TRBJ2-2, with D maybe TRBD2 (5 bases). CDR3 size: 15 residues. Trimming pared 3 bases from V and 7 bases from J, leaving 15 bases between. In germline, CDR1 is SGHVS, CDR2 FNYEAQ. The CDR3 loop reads CASSLKRNRGGELFF. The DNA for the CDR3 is TGTGCCAGCAGCTTGAAGCGGAACCGTGGCGGGGAGCTGTTTTTT. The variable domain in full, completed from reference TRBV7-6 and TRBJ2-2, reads GAGVSQSPRYKVTKRGQDVALRCDPISGHVSLYWYRQALGQGPEFLTYFNYEAQQDKSGLPNDRFSAERPEGSISTLTIQRTEQRDSAMYRCASSLKRNRGGELFFGEGSRLTVL.

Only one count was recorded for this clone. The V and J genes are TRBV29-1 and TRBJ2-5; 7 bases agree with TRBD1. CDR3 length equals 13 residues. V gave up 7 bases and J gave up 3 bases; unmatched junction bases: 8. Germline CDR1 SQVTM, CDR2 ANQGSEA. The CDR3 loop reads CSASRDSKETQYF. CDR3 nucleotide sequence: TGCAGCGCTTCCCGGGACAGCAAAGAGACCCAGTACTTC.

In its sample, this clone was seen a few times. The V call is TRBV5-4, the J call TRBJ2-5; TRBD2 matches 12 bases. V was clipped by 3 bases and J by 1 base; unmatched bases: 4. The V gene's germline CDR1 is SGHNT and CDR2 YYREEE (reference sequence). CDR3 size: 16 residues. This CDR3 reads CASSSTSGGRQETQYF. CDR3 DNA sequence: TGTGCCAGCAGCTCTACTAGCGGGGGGCGCCAAGAGACCCAGTACTTC.